The 27 T cell receptor beta chains below come from one sample, sequenced in a study of OX40 agonist ivuxolimab in advanced cancers. Using immunoSEQ multiplex PCR, the repertoire was profiled, and TCRdb retains in-frame clones only, with some absent. The sample holds some 80,000 clones, 92% seen once. The material was CD4+ or CD8+ T cells sorted from blood, obtained in a trial of the OX40 agonist ivuxolimab. These receptor sequences come from an adult with an advanced solid tumor such as melanoma, head and neck, liver or kidney cancer.

The chain recombines TRBV7-6 with TRBJ2-7; D unresolved. The germline gives CDR1 SGHVS, CDR2 FNYEAQ. This CDR3 spans 13 amino acids. V was shortened by 1 base and J by 3 bases, with 7 bases between the two germline ends. The CDR3 here is CASSLDEYYEQYF. The CDR3, as DNA: TGTGCCAGCAGCTTAGACGAGTACTACGAGCAGTACTTC. The entire variable domain, with the rest obtained from reference TRBV7-6 and TRBJ2-7, is as follows: GAGVSQSPRYKVTKRGQDVALRCDPISGHVSLYWYRQALGQGPEFLTYFNYEAQQDKSGLPNDRFSAERPEGSISTLTIQRTEQRDSAMYRCASSLDEYYEQYFGPGTRLTVT.

In its sample, this clone was seen a few times. The rearrangement joins TRBV9 to TRBJ1-1, with 7 positions matching TRBD1. V trimming: 3 bases; J trimming: 3 bases; junction bases outside the gene matches: 5. The V gene's germline CDR1 is SGDLS and CDR2 YYNGEE. The CDR3 is made up of 14 amino acids. CDR3 protein: CASSEGAGYTEAFF. The CDR3, as DNA: TGTGCCAGCAGCGAGGGGGCGGGGTACACTGAAGCTTTCTTT.

The CDR3 here is CASSQEGTGSQTNEKLFF. CDR3 in DNA: TGCGCCAGCAGCCAAGAGGGGACAGGGAGTCAAACTAATGAAAAACTGTTTTTT. The genes are TRBV4-3 and TRBJ1-4, with TRBD1 identical over 9 bases. The CDR3 is made up of 18 amino acids. Per the germline V gene, CDR1 is LGHNA and CDR2 is YSLEER. After removal of 0 bases from V and 1 base from J, the junction contained 6 bases not matched to a gene.

The chain recombines TRBV5-1 with TRBJ2-7, with D unclear. The CDR3 runs to 12 residues. V was cut by 4 bases and J by 7 bases, with 12 bases left in between. The germline gives CDR1 SGHRS, CDR2 YFSETQ. The CDR3 region is CASSRDGLEQYF. The CDR3 bases are TGCGCCAGCAGCCGCGACGGCCTAGAGCAGTACTTC.

This clone was detected only once. The chain has TRBV5-4 and TRBJ2-2; possible D gene TRBD2, 6 bases. The CDR3 covers 17 residues. Trimming removed 0 bases at V and 5 bases at J, with 17 bases between. Germline loops: CDR1 SGHNT, CDR2 YYREEE (reference sequence). CDR3 in DNA: TGTGCCAGCAGCTTGGCGGGGTCCGGGACTTCAACCGGGGAGCTGTTTTTT. Amino acids: CASSLAGSGTSTGELFF.

The genes are TRBV10-3 and TRBJ2-7, with D perhaps matching TRBD2 (5 bases). This CDR3 has 13 residues. V gave up 3 bases and J gave up 3 bases, with 9 bases separating them. The germline V gene encodes CDR1 ENHRY and CDR2 SYGVKD. The CDR3 loop reads CAISDSAGYEQYF. CDR3 coding DNA: TGTGCCATCAGTGATTCCGCGGGCTACGAGCAGTACTTC.

The chain links TRBV5-5 to TRBJ2-3; no definite D call. The germline gives CDR1 SGHKS, CDR2 YYEKEE (reference sequence). The length of the CDR3 is 13 residues. The V end was cut by 4 bases, the J end by 0 bases, with 6 bases between. CDR3 in amino acids: CASSQDSTDTQYF. CDR3 nucleotide sequence: TGTGCCAGCAGCCAGGACAGCACAGATACGCAGTATTTT. The variable domain in full, with the rest retrieved from reference TRBV5-5 and TRBJ2-3, is DAGVTQSPTHLIKTRGQQVTLRCSPISGHKSVSWYQQVLGQGPQFIFQYYEKEERGRGNFPDRFSARQFPNYSSELNVNALLLGDSALYLCASSQDSTDTQYFGPGTRLTVL.

This chain joins TRBV29-1 and TRBJ2-2; 8 bases map to TRBD1. After removal of 4 bases from V and 6 bases from J, the junction contained 7 bases not matched to a gene. This CDR3 is built from 14 residues. CDR1 and CDR2 from the germline V gene are SQVTM and ANQGSEA. The CDR3 coding sequence is TGCAGCGTTGTAGGTTGGGGACAGGCCGGGGAGCTGTTTTTT. Translating gives CSVVGWGQAGELFF.

The table lists this clone with a count of one. The rearrangement joins TRBV11-2 to TRBJ2-1; 8 bases match TRBD2. Germline V gene lookup returns CDR1 SGHAT and CDR2 FQNNGV. This CDR3 has 17 residues. The V segment lost 3 bases and the J segment 2 bases; nucleotides outside the gene matches: 9. CDR3 sequence (DNA): TGTGCCAGCAGCTTCGAGGTCGGGGGGGCCACCTACAATGAGCAGTTCTTC. Its translation is CASSFEVGGATYNEQFF.

The V and J genes are TRBV13 and TRBJ2-7; 9 positions agree with TRBD2. The CDR3 is 15 amino acids. V shed 6 bases and J 2 bases; nucleotides not matched to a gene: 8. Looked up from germline, CDR1 is PRHDT and CDR2 is FYEKMQ (reference sequence). CDR3 DNA: TGTGCCAGCAGGGGGGGACTAGCTCCCGCCTACGAGCAGTACTTC. It is translated as CASRGGLAPAYEQYF.

The V gene is TRBV6-1, the J gene TRBJ2-7; possible D gene TRBD2, 6 bases. V dropped 7 bases and J dropped 6 bases, with 10 bases sitting between them. The CDR3 has 11 amino acids. Germline values: CDR1 MNHNS, CDR2 SASEGT. The CDR3 region is CASTDGGEQYF. DNA for the CDR3: TGTGCCAGCACGGACGGGGGCGAGCAGTACTTC.

This chain uses TRBV27 with TRBJ2-7; D ambiguous. With 2 bases removed from V and 4 bases from J, the gap between germline ends came to 6 bases. The germline gives CDR1 MNHEY, CDR2 SMNVEV (reference sequence). This CDR3 is built from 12 residues. CDR3 nucleotide sequence: TGTGCCAGCAGTTTAATGGGTTACGAGCAGTACTTC. Its protein product is CASSLMGYEQYF.

The rearrangement joins TRBV27 to TRBJ2-4; D may match TRBD1 or TRBD2 (5 bases each). Germline CDR1 reads MNHEY; CDR2 reads SMNVEV (reference sequence). The CDR3 runs to 18 residues. Trimming removed 0 bases from V and 0 bases from J, with 15 bases in between. CDR3: CASSLSPPGTLAKNIQYF. The CDR3 bases are TGTGCCAGCAGTTTATCTCCTCCGGGGACCCTAGCCAAAAACATTCAGTACTTC.

In this sample, this clone turned up once. The chain recombines TRBV5-1 with TRBJ2-1; 7 bases align to TRBD1. J gave up 7 bases and V 0 bases, and 4 bases lay outside the gene matches. The CDR3 has 14 amino acids. The germline V gene encodes CDR1 SGHRS and CDR2 YFSETQ. CDR3 coding DNA: TGCGCCAGCAGCTTGGGACAGGGAAGGAATGAGCAGTTCTTC. This encodes CASSLGQGRNEQFF.

This chain links TRBV7-2 with TRBJ1-1; D possibly corresponds to TRBD1 (5 bases). Trimming removed 2 bases from V and 0 bases from J, with 13 bases in between. The V gene's germline CDR1 is SGHTA and CDR2 FQGNSA. The CDR3 length is 16 residues. The CDR3 region is CASSLITGPMNTEAFF. DNA of the CDR3: TGTGCCAGCAGCTTAATCACAGGACCAATGAACACTGAAGCTTTCTTT. Drawing the rest from reference TRBV7-2 and TRBJ1-1, the complete variable domain is GAGVSQSPSNKVTEKGKDVELRCDPISGHTALYWYRQSLGQGLEFLIYFQGNSAPDKSGLPSDRFSAERTGGSVSTLTIQRTQQEDSAVYLCASSLITGPMNTEAFFGQGTRLTVV.

This sequence joins TRBV14 and TRBJ2-7; D remains ambiguous. The CDR3 is 12 amino acids. The germline V and J ends were trimmed by 4 bases and 2 bases, with 6 bases remaining between them. Germline V gene sequence: CDR1 SGHDN, CDR2 FVKESK. CDR3 DNA sequence: TGTGCCAGCAGCCTACTACCCTACGAGCAGTACTTC. It yields the protein CASSLLPYEQYF.

This chain links TRBV7-9 with TRBJ2-5; no clear D. V lost 7 bases to trimming and J lost 1 base, with 7 bases between them. The length of the CDR3 is 12 residues. Germline V gene lookup returns CDR1 SEHNR and CDR2 FQNEAQ (reference sequence). The chain's CDR3 is CASMKGQETQYF. As DNA, the CDR3 is TGTGCCAGCATGAAGGGCCAAGAGACCCAGTACTTC.

This clone was recorded once. The rearrangement joins TRBV10-3 to TRBJ2-7; D may be TRBD1 or TRBD2 (5 bases each). Germline assignment: CDR1 ENHRY and CDR2 SYGVKD. V lost 3 bases and J lost 2, with 23 bases in between. The CDR3 loop spans 18 amino acids. The CDR3 reads CAISEGVLTQRAAYEQYF. The CDR3 DNA reads TGTGCCATCAGTGAAGGGGTTCTCACCCAAAGAGCGGCCTACGAGCAGTACTTC.

This chain uses TRBV11-2 with TRBJ1-6; D ambiguous. V dropped 2 bases and J dropped 4 bases, with 15 bases sitting between them. The V gene's germline CDR1 is SGHAT and CDR2 FQNNGV. This CDR3 has 17 amino acids. CDR3 sequence: CASSLFSRPRYNSPLHF. DNA of the CDR3: TGTGCCAGCAGCTTATTCTCACGGCCGAGATATAATTCACCCCTCCACTTT.

This chain joins TRBV5-1 and TRBJ2-7; D may be TRBD2 (5 bases). V lost 3 bases and J lost 2, with 6 bases in between. The length of the CDR3 is 12 residues. Germline lookup yields CDR1 SGHRS and CDR2 YFSETQ. The CDR3 DNA is TGCGCCAGCAGCTCCGGGACCTACGAGCAGTACTTC. This translates into CASSSGTYEQYF.

The rearrangement links TRBV9 to TRBJ1-1; the match to TRBD1 covers 7 bases. Germline-derived CDR1 and CDR2 are SGDLS and YYNGEE. This CDR3 has 16 amino acids. Trimming removed 1 base from V and 2 bases from J; junction bases left unmatched: 8. This CDR3 reads CASSVQGQAYNTEAFF. Written as DNA, the CDR3 is TGTGCCAGCAGCGTACAAGGACAGGCATATAACACTGAAGCTTTCTTT.

This clone was seen a handful of times. The chain uses TRBV2 and TRBJ1-1; 7 bases agree with TRBD1. V lost 6 bases, J lost 0 bases, and 4 bases stayed unmatched. This CDR3 has 14 amino acids. In germline, CDR1 is SNHLY, CDR2 FYNNEI. Written as DNA, the CDR3 is TGTGCCAGCAGAGCGGGACAGATGAACACTGAAGCTTTCTTT. Translation gives CASRAGQMNTEAFF.

This rearrangement joins TRBV13 to TRBJ2-7; D gene unclear. Germline CDR1 and CDR2: PRHDT and FYEKMQ (reference sequence). The V end was cut by 5 bases, the J end by 3 bases, with 11 bases between. This CDR3 has 13 amino acids. The CDR3: CASSGVNRYEQYF. The CDR3 DNA reads as TGTGCCAGCAGCGGAGTTAATCGCTACGAGCAGTACTTC.

This clone was observed once. This rearrangement joins TRBV5-1 to TRBJ2-3; D possibly corresponds to TRBD1 (6 bases). Trimming cost V 3 bases and J 1 base, with 12 bases left between them. The CDR3 runs 15 residues. The V gene's germline CDR1 is SGHRS and CDR2 YFSETQ. In nucleotides, the CDR3 is TGCGCCAGCAGCTCAGGGGAGTCGGGCACAGATACGCAGTATTTT. It encodes CASSSGESGTDTQYF.

The chain has TRBV9 and TRBJ1-2; D unclear. V dropped 3 bases and J dropped 7 bases, with 19 bases sitting between them. This CDR3 region has 15 residues. The germline gives CDR1 SGDLS, CDR2 YYNGEE. Here the CDR3 reads CASSDITPKRRGYTF. The CDR3 bases are TGTGCCAGCAGCGATATTACACCAAAGAGGCGTGGCTACACCTTC.

This sequence joins TRBV29-1 and TRBJ2-7, with TRBD1 matching over 9 bases. V lost 5 bases, J lost 1 base, and 3 bases stayed unmatched. Germline loops: CDR1 SQVTM, CDR2 ANQGSEA. CDR3 size: 13 residues. The CDR3, as DNA: TGCAGCGTTAGACAGGGGGAGTCCTACGAGCAGTACTTC. It encodes CSVRQGESYEQYF.

Written as DNA, the CDR3 is TGTGCCAGCTCACCACCGACAGGGGTCGGCACTGAAGCTTTCTTT. Protein sequence: CASSPPTGVGTEAFF. The chain is built from TRBV18 and TRBJ1-1; 8 bases line up with TRBD1. V trimming: 0 bases; J trimming: 4 bases; junction bases outside the gene matches: 4. In germline, CDR1 is KGHSH, CDR2 LQKENI. This CDR3 contains 15 residues.